This is a list of T cell receptor beta chains from one sample in a study of blood T cell repertoires in COVID-19. Libraries were prepared by immunoSEQ multiplex PCR; TCRdb keeps only in-frame clonotypes and omits some of them. The sample contains around 250,000 clones, 89% of which appear only once. The sequencing sample was made of peripheral blood. These receptors were collected from a woman aged 35 to 49 who had recovered from COVID-19. Both conserved end residues are part of each CDR3. Fields, in order: clone size, V gene, D gene, J gene, CDR3 DNA, CDR3 protein. The D gene is left open where the match is weak. Clone size is stated in some rows and not others, as once, few, many or a class when expanded.

-	TRBV10-3	-	TRBJ1-5	TGTGCCATCAGGGACAGCTCATCGGGGCCCCAGCATTTT	CAIRDSSSGPQHF
-	TRBV7-8	-	TRBJ1-5	TGTGCCAGCAGCTCCGACAGTAGCAATCAGCCCCAGCATTTT	CASSSDSSNQPQHF
-	TRBV5-5	TRBD1	TRBJ1-4	TGTGCCAGCAGCCATACGGGACAGGTTAATGAAAAACTGTTTTTT	CASSHTGQVNEKLFF
few	TRBV27	TRBD2	TRBJ2-3	TGTGCCAGCAGTAGGTTCCTAGCGGGGGGGTCCAGCACAGATACGCAGTATTTT	CASSRFLAGGSSTDTQYF
-	TRBV6-4	TRBD2	TRBJ2-1	TGTGCCAGCAGTGATAAGGGCGGGGGGGCCAATGAGCAGTTCTTC	CASSDKGGGANEQFF
-	TRBV28	-	TRBJ1-3	TGTGCCAGCAGTTTATATTTCCTGCTGGAGGGCCAAAGAAACACCATATATTTT	CASSLYFLLEGQRNTIYF
once	TRBV7-2	-	TRBJ2-2	TGTGCCAGCAGCCCGATTACTCCGACCGGGGAGCTGTTTTTT	CASSPITPTGELFF
few	TRBV7-2	-	TRBJ1-2	TGTGCCAGCAGCAGGAGGGGGGGTGACTACACCTTC	CASSRRGGDYTF
-	TRBV20-1	TRBD1	TRBJ1-2	TGCAGTGCTAGTGGGGACAGGTTTCAGTCCGGCTATGGCTACACCTTC	CSASGDRFQSGYGYTF
-	TRBV6-2/TRBV6-3	TRBD1	TRBJ1-1	TGTGCCAGCAGTTATTCCCCGGGACAGGGGAGGGCTTTCTTT	CASSYSPGQGRAFF
-	TRBV12-3/TRBV12-4	-	TRBJ2-4	TGTGCCAGCAGTTTTGGAGGGGGGGTCTCGTACTTC	CASSFGGGVSYF
-	TRBV24-1	TRBD1	TRBJ2-5	TGTGCCACCAGTGACGCGACAGGGCACCAAGAGACCCAGTACTTC	CATSDATGHQETQYF
-	TRBV18	TRBD1	TRBJ1-1	TGTGCCAGCTCAGACAGGGGGCTAACTGAAGCTTTCTTT	CASSDRGLTEAFF
-	TRBV5-5	TRBD1	TRBJ1-1	TGTGCCAGCAGCTTGTTAGAGGGGGCGTCTGAAGCTTTCTTT	CASSLLEGASEAFF
-	TRBV19	-	TRBJ1-1	TGTGCCAGTAGTATGAATTATAGGGGTTTGTCCGCTGAAGCTTTCTTT	CASSMNYRGLSAEAFF
-	TRBV9	-	TRBJ2-5	TGTGCCAGCAGCGTAGGCGGCGGGGTCGAGACCCAGTACTTC	CASSVGGGVETQYF
once	TRBV28	-	TRBJ1-3	TGTGCCAGCAGTTTACGCGGACAGTTCTCTGGAAACACCATATATTTT	CASSLRGQFSGNTIYF
-	TRBV9	-	TRBJ1-3	TGTGCCAGCAGTGGGCAGCGAAACACCATATATTTT	CASSGQRNTIYF
-	TRBV5-6	-	TRBJ1-2	TGTGCCAGCAGCTTTAAGAGGGCAGGAGCTAACTATGGCTACACCTTC	CASSFKRAGANYGYTF
-	TRBV19	TRBD2	TRBJ2-7	TGTGCCAGTAGTTTACTAGCGGATGAGGTACACGAGCAGTACTTC	CASSLLADEVHEQYF
-	TRBV3-1/TRBV3-2	TRBD1	TRBJ2-3	TGTGCCAGCAGCCAATGGACAGGCAATCCCCACCTCAGAGATACGCAGTATTTT	CASSQWTGNPHLRDTQYF
-	TRBV2	TRBD1	TRBJ2-7	TGTGCCAGCAATCCCGGGACAGCTGTTCCTTACGAGCAGTACTTC	CASNPGTAVPYEQYF
-	TRBV3-1/TRBV3-2	TRBD1	TRBJ2-7	TGTGCCAGCAGTCAGACCCCCGGGACAGGGCATAACGAGCAGTACTTC	CASSQTPGTGHNEQYF
-	TRBV7-3	TRBD2	TRBJ2-3	TGTGCCAGCAGCCCGACTAGCGGGGGCACAGATACGCAGTATTTT	CASSPTSGGTDTQYF
-	TRBV7-7	-	TRBJ2-2	TGTGCCGTCCGCCGCTTAACAGCGGGTGGTTGGAACACCGGGGAGCTGTTTTTT	CAVRRLTAGGWNTGELFF
few	TRBV7-3	-	TRBJ2-1	TGTGCCAGCAGGAAGAATGCGGGCAATGAGCAGTTCTTC	CASRKNAGNEQFF
-	TRBV28	TRBD1	TRBJ1-4	TGTGCCAGCAGTGGGGGACAGGGGGATGAAAAACTGTTTTTT	CASSGGQGDEKLFF
-	TRBV7-9	-	TRBJ1-4	TGTGCCAGCAGCCCAGGACAGCCGGCTAATGAAAAACTGTTTTTT	CASSPGQPANEKLFF
once	TRBV23-1	-	TRBJ1-3	TGCGCCAGCAGTCGCGATAAGTCTGGAAACACCATATATTTT	CASSRDKSGNTIYF
-	TRBV5-4	TRBD2	TRBJ2-1	TGTGCCAGCAGCTTGGCGGTTAGCGGGAGGGCCGGGCAGTTCTTC	CASSLAVSGRAGQFF
-	TRBV19	TRBD2	TRBJ2-6	TGTGCCAGTAGTGGACTAGAGGCTGGGGCCAACGTCCTGACTTTC	CASSGLEAGANVLTF
-	TRBV7-3	-	TRBJ2-3	TGTGCCAGCAGCTACCAGGGTTTTAGCACAGATACGCAGTATTTT	CASSYQGFSTDTQYF
-	TRBV5-1	TRBD1	TRBJ1-5	TGCGCCAGCAGCTTGGACCAGGGGGGCAATCAGCCCCAGCATTTT	CASSLDQGGNQPQHF
-	TRBV28	-	TRBJ2-3	TGTGCCAGCAGTTTAATCCAGGGCTCAGGAGATACGCAGTATTTT	CASSLIQGSGDTQYF
-	TRBV11-2	-	TRBJ1-2	TGTGCCAGCAGCCACCGGACAGCCTCTCATGGCTACACCTTC	CASSHRTASHGYTF
-	TRBV19	-	TRBJ2-7	TGTGCCAGTAGTATGTCGGCGGGGGCGGCCTACGAGCAGTACTTC	CASSMSAGAAYEQYF
once	TRBV28	TRBD1	TRBJ1-1	TGTGCCAGCCGGAACCGGGACAGGGAACACGCTTTCTTT	CASRNRDREHAFF
-	TRBV7-9	TRBD2	TRBJ2-1	TGTGCCAGTCAACCAAGCGGGATTGATCCCTACAATGAGCAGTTCTTC	CASQPSGIDPYNEQFF
-	TRBV13	-	TRBJ2-1	TGTGCCAGCAGCCGTACAGTGAATGAGCAGTTCTTC	CASSRTVNEQFF
-	TRBV4-2	TRBD2	TRBJ2-2	TGTGCCAGCAGCCAAGTCCCGGGACTAGCGGGATCAAACACCGGGGAGCTGTTTTTT	CASSQVPGLAGSNTGELFF
once	TRBV28	TRBD1	TRBJ1-5	TGTGCCAGCAGTTTAGGACAGGGAGCATATCAGCCCCAGCATTTT	CASSLGQGAYQPQHF
-	TRBV12-5	TRBD1	TRBJ1-5	TGTGCTAGTGGATACGACAGGGCAGAACAGCCCCAGCATTTT	CASGYDRAEQPQHF
-	TRBV3-1/TRBV3-2	-	TRBJ2-7	TGTGCCAGCAGCCAAGAGACTACGTCCTACGAGCAGTACTTC	CASSQETTSYEQYF
-	TRBV29-1	-	TRBJ1-2	TGCAGCGTTGGGTGGCTTGGTAATGGCTACACCTTC	CSVGWLGNGYTF
-	TRBV29-1	TRBD1	TRBJ1-1	TGCAGCGGAAACAGGGGAGTGAACACTGAAGCTTTCTTT	CSGNRGVNTEAFF
-	TRBV28	TRBD1	TRBJ1-5	TGTGCCAGCAGTCCGCACTCTGGACAGGGGAATCAGCCCCAGCATTTT	CASSPHSGQGNQPQHF
-	TRBV19	-	TRBJ1-2	TGTGCCAGTATCTATACAACTTGCGGGGGTAGAATAGACTATGGCTACACCTTC	CASIYTTCGGRIDYGYTF
once	TRBV6-5	TRBD1	TRBJ1-1	TGTGCCAGCAGTCGAGGGGGCGCATATGAAGCTTTCTTT	CASSRGGAYEAFF
-	TRBV27	TRBD1	TRBJ2-3	TGTGCCAGCCCTAATGACAGGGTTAGCACAGATACGCAGTATTTT	CASPNDRVSTDTQYF
-	TRBV2	TRBD2	TRBJ2-7	TGTGCCAGCTGGGACACGGGGGGGCCTTGGGACTACGAGCAGTACTTC	CASWDTGGPWDYEQYF
-	TRBV7-2	-	TRBJ2-3	TGTGCCAGCAGCTTAGAAGAGCAGATGGTACTAATCACAGATACGCAGTATTTT	CASSLEEQMVLITDTQYF
-	TRBV5-6	-	TRBJ2-6	TGTGCCAGCAGCCTAAGTTTCTCTGGGGCCAACGTCCTGACTTTC	CASSLSFSGANVLTF
-	TRBV19	-	TRBJ1-1	TGTGCCAGCAGTATACACAGGAACACTGAAGCTTTCTTT	CASSIHRNTEAFF